Presented here are 22 T cell receptor beta chains from one specimen sequenced in a study of T cell repertoires in aging, cancer and after chemotherapy. TRB rearrangements spanning V, D and J were amplified using mixed TRB-A/B primers. TCRdb re-called the multiplex PCR reads with MiXCR, one entry per CDR3 protein. The table has around 13,000 distinct CDR3 sequences, 35% to 40% seen once. Peripheral blood genomic DNA, not sorted cells or RNA, was the template. Sequenced input: blood. Every receptor here comes from a human donor in good health. The donor label of this sample is uncertain.

This clonotype has only one observation. As DNA, the CDR3 is TGCGCCAGCAGGATTATTAGGGGCGCAGATACGCAGTATTTT. This sequence encodes CASRIIRGADTQYF. The chain combines TRBV10-1 with TRBJ2-3; the D gene is possibly TRBD1 (5 bases). Germline CDR1 reads WNHNN; CDR2 reads SYGVQD (reference sequence). With 6 bases removed from V and 4 bases from J, the gap between germline ends came to 14 bases. The CDR3 has 14 amino acids.

The V call is TRBV30, the J call TRBJ1-5; D remains unclear. CDR1 is GTSNPN and CDR2 is SVGIG in the germline V gene (reference sequence). The CDR3 has 13 amino acids. The V end lost 1 base, the J end lost 7 bases, and 11 bases lay between the germline ends. The CDR3 nucleotides are TGTGCCTGGAGTGGGGCACGAATGCAGCCCCAGCATTTT. Translated, it gives CAWSGARMQPQHF.

This clonotype was detected only a few times. The chain joins TRBV27 to TRBJ2-1; 7 nucleotides align to TRBD2. Germline CDR1 reads MNHEY; CDR2 reads SMNVEV (reference sequence). J was trimmed by 1 base and V by 4 bases; bases with no gene match: 10. The CDR3 runs to 17 residues. In DNA form, the CDR3 reads TGTGCCAGCAGTTCCCAGAGCTGGGGGGGTTCCTACAATGAGCAGTTCTTC. As protein: CASSSQSWGGSYNEQFF.

A few counts support this clonotype. The chain is built from TRBV5-5 and TRBJ2-1; D gene ambiguous. The CDR3 totals 15 residues. The V gene's germline CDR1 is SGHKS and CDR2 YYEKEE (reference sequence). V lost 3 bases and J 4 bases, leaving 14 bases between the germline ends. For the CDR3, the DNA is TGTGCCAGCAGCTGGTCGGTAGACCCGTACAATGAGCAGTTCTTC. Translated, it gives CASSWSVDPYNEQFF.

This sequence joins TRBV10-1 and TRBJ1-5; no reliable D call. The V end lost 1 base, the J end lost 4 bases, and 5 bases lay between the germline ends. Germline V gives CDR1 WNHNN, CDR2 SYGVQD (reference sequence). The CDR3 extends over 13 amino acids. CDR3 sequence (DNA): TGCGCCAGCAGTGAGTTCCTGAATCAGCCCCAGCATTTT. Translating gives CASSEFLNQPQHF.

CDR3 nucleotides: TGCGCCAGCAGCTTGGCACTGGCGGGAAGTGAGACCCAGTACTTC. It encodes CASSLALAGSETQYF. The chain recombines TRBV5-1 with TRBJ2-5, with a possible D match to TRBD2 (6 bases). With 0 bases removed from V and 5 bases from J, the gap between germline ends came to 14 bases. CDR1 SGHRS and CDR2 YFSETQ come from the germline V gene. The CDR3 consists of 15 residues.

The V and J genes are TRBV6-4 and TRBJ1-2; 9 nucleotides match TRBD1. From germline, CDR1 is MRHNA and CDR2 SNTAGT. This CDR3 is built from 13 residues. V was clipped by 6 bases and J by 8 bases; unmatched bases: 7. CDR3 DNA: TGTGCCAGCAGCGCGGACAGGGGCGGAGGCTACACCTTC. Translated: CASSADRGGGYTF.

This clonotype was observed a few times. This chain joins TRBV30 and TRBJ2-7, with D unresolved. Germline V gene data show CDR1 as GTSNPN and CDR2 as SVGIG (reference sequence). The CDR3 length is 14 residues. Trimming pared 0 bases from V and 0 bases from J, leaving 9 bases between. CDR3 loop: CAWSVDLNSYEQYF. The DNA of the CDR3 is TGTGCCTGGAGTGTAGACTTAAACTCCTACGAGCAGTACTTC.

The CDR3 here is CASKNGGRLVGELFF. CDR3 coding DNA: TGTGCCAGCAAAAACGGGGGGAGGTTGGTTGGGGAGCTGTTTTTT. The chain uses TRBV6-5 and TRBJ2-2; TRBD2 matches at 7 bases. The germline gives CDR1 MNHEY, CDR2 SVGAGI. V lost 7 bases, J lost 8 bases, and 13 bases stayed unmatched. The CDR3 length is 15 residues.

The V call is TRBV6-1, the J call TRBJ2-5; perhaps TRBD1 as D (6 bases). There are 15 residues in the CDR3. Germline values: CDR1 MNHNS, CDR2 SASEGT. As DNA, the CDR3 is TGTGCTACCAACCCCGAGCCGACAGGTCAGGCGACCCAGTACTTC. Translation: CATNPEPTGQATQYF.

The chain employs TRBV27 and TRBJ1-6; TRBD1 agrees at 9 bases. The germline CDR1 and CDR2 sequences are MNHEY and SMNVEV (reference sequence). The V segment lost 5 bases and the J segment 4 bases; nucleotides outside the gene matches: 15. The CDR3 loop spans 19 amino acids. The CDR3 loop reads CASSGPGTGTLYYNSPLHF. CDR3 coding DNA: TGTGCCAGCAGTGGTCCCGGGACAGGGACTCTTTATTATAATTCACCCCTCCACTTT.

This chain connects TRBV27 to TRBJ1-4; D is perhaps TRBD1 (5 bases). Germline CDR1 is MNHEY and CDR2 is SMNVEV (reference sequence). V lost 4 bases, J lost 8 bases, and 11 bases lay in between. CDR3 length: 13 residues. The CDR3 coding sequence is TGTGCCAGCAGTTGGACATGGGGAGAAAAACTGTTTTTT. Translation gives CASSWTWGEKLFF. Filled out from reference TRBV27 and TRBJ1-4, the complete variable domain reads EAQVTQNPRYLITVTGKKLTVTCSQNMNHEYMSWYRQDPGLGLRQIYYSMNVEVTDKGDVPEGYKVSRKEKRNFPLILESPSPNQTSLYFCASSWTWGEKLFFGSGTQLSVL.

The chain employs TRBV6-2 or TRBV6-3 and TRBJ2-3; 13 bases line up with TRBD2. From germline, CDR1 is MNHEY and CDR2 SVGEGT. J was trimmed by 6 bases and V by 6 bases; bases with no gene match: 9. The CDR3 loop spans 16 amino acids. The CDR3 here is CASRVGTSGGGDTQYF. The CDR3 nucleotides read TGTGCCAGCAGAGTGGGTACTAGCGGGGGGGGCGATACGCAGTATTTT.

V is TRBV12-3 or TRBV12-4 and J is TRBJ2-7, with TRBD2 identical over 15 bases. The CDR3 length is 17 residues. The V segment lost 5 bases and the J segment 0 bases; nucleotides outside the gene matches: 5. The CDR3 loop reads CASSPGLAGGYSYEQYF. DNA for the CDR3: TGTGCCAGCAGTCCCGGACTAGCGGGAGGGTACTCCTACGAGCAGTACTTC.

This clonotype was counted once. The gene calls are TRBV4-1 and TRBJ2-3; D not resolved. The CDR3 has 11 residues. The V end lost 3 bases, the J end lost 9 bases, and 7 bases lay between the germline ends. Germline V gene sequence: CDR1 MGHRA, CDR2 YSYEKL. CDR3 DNA sequence: TGCGCCAGCAGCCAGGAAGAAACGCAGTATTTT. Its translation is CASSQEETQYF.

The chain employs TRBV6-6 and TRBJ2-6, with a tentative D call TRBD2 (5 bases). This CDR3 comprises 16 residues. Germline-derived CDR1 and CDR2 are MNHNY and SVGAGI (reference sequence). The ends were cut back, 2 bases at V and 4 bases at J, with 12 bases in the middle. CDR3 protein: CASSYDKGAGANVLTF. The CDR3 bases are TGTGCCAGCAGTTACGACAAGGGAGCCGGGGCCAACGTCCTGACTTTC.

The chain is built from TRBV19 and TRBJ2-3; 11 positions match TRBD2. Unmatched junction bases numbered 7, after V lost 6 bases and J lost 2 bases. The CDR3 has 16 residues. Germline assignment: CDR1 LNHDA and CDR2 SQIVND (reference sequence). The CDR3 DNA reads as TGTGCCAGTAGCCGGACTAGCGGGCCCCCCACAGATACGCAGTATTTT. Translating gives CASSRTSGPPTDTQYF. Combining the CDR3 with reference TRBV19 and TRBJ2-3 gives the whole variable domain DGGITQSPKYLFRKEGQNVTLSCEQNLNHDAMYWYRQDPGQGLRLIYYSQIVNDFQKGDIAEGYSVSREKKESFPLTVTSAQKNPTAFYLCASSRTSGPPTDTQYFGPGTRLTVL.

V and J are TRBV19 and TRBJ1-4; 8 nucleotides agree with TRBD1. CDR3 length: 15 amino acids. The V and J ends lost 5 bases and 7 bases, in that order; junction bases with no gene match: 9. Germline assignment: CDR1 LNHDA and CDR2 SQIVND (reference sequence). In DNA, the CDR3 is TGTGCCAGTAGTTTCCCCGGGACAGGACGTGAAAAACTGTTTTTT. This encodes CASSFPGTGREKLFF.

The genes are TRBV18 and TRBJ2-3; 12 bases fit TRBD2. The CDR3 loop spans 16 amino acids. Germline CDR1 and CDR2: KGHSH and LQKENI. V was clipped by 1 base and J by 5 bases; unmatched bases: 4. CDR3 bases: TGTGCCAGCTCACCACGCCTAGCGGGAGGGAGAGATACGCAGTATTTT. The encoded protein is CASSPRLAGGRDTQYF. Together with reference TRBV18 and TRBJ2-3, the CDR3 gives the full variable domain: NAGVMQNPRHLVRRRGQEARLRCSPMKGHSHVYWYRQLPEEGLKFMVYLQKENIIDESGMPKERFSAEFPKEGPSILRIQQVVRGDSAAYFCASSPRLAGGRDTQYFGPGTRLTVL.

This clonotype ranks as medium-sized. The gene calls are TRBV5-5 and TRBJ2-1; D gene uncertain. This CDR3 region has 13 residues. Per the germline V gene, CDR1 is SGHKS and CDR2 is YYEKEE (reference sequence). The V end lost 0 bases, the J end lost 8 bases, and 9 bases lay between the germline ends. The DNA of the CDR3 is TGTGCCAGCAGCTTGGAGTTCGGCTATGAGCAGTTCTTC. This encodes CASSLEFGYEQFF.

This chain joins TRBV27 and TRBJ1-5, with D possibly being TRBD1 (5 bases). Germline assignment: CDR1 MNHEY and CDR2 SMNVEV (reference sequence). Between the trimmed V and J ends, which lost 2 bases and 7 bases, there was a span of 21 bases. The CDR3 consists of 17 residues. The CDR3 sequence: CASSLVWVSGRLQPQHF. DNA of the CDR3: TGTGCCAGCAGTTTAGTATGGGTGTCAGGGAGGCTACAGCCCCAGCATTTT.

This clonotype is categorized as medium-sized. The chain recombines TRBV13 with TRBJ2-3; D perhaps matches TRBD2 (6 bases). This CDR3 comprises 15 residues. Germline-derived CDR1 and CDR2 are PRHDT and FYEKMQ (reference sequence). V dropped 2 bases and J dropped 2 bases, with 11 bases sitting between them. This CDR3 is CASSLSGGATDTQYF. For the CDR3, the DNA is TGTGCCAGCAGCTTATCGGGCGGGGCCACAGATACGCAGTATTTT.